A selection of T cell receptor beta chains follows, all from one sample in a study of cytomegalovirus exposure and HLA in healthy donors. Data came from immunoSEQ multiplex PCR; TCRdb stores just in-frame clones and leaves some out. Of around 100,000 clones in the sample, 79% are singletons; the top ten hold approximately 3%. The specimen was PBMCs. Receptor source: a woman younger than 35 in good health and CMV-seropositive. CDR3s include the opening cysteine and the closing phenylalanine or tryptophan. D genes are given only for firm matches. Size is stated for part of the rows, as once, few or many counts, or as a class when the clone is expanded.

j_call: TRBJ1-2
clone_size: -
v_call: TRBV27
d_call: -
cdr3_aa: CASSGLAEGYTF
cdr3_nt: TGTGCCAGCAGTGGACTGGCCGAAGGCTACACCTTC

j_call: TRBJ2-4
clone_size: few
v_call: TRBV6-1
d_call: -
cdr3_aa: CASRGVTRSIQYF
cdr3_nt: TGTGCCAGCAGGGGTGTGACTAGGAGCATTCAGTACTTC

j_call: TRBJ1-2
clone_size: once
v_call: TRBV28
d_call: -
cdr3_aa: CASSSRQASRANYGYTF
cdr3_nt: TGTGCCAGCAGCTCTAGACAGGCTTCCAGGGCCAACTATGGCTACACCTTC

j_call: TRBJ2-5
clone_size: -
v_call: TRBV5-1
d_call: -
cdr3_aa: CASSLAEGEETQYF
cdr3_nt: TGCGCCAGCAGCTTGGCCGAAGGAGAAGAGACCCAGTACTTC

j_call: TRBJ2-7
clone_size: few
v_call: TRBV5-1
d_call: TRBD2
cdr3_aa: CASSLAGDSYEQYF
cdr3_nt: TGCGCCAGCAGTCTAGCGGGGGACTCCTACGAGCAGTACTTC

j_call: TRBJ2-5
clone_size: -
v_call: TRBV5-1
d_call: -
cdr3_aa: CASREGGETQYF
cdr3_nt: TGCGCCAGCCGAGAGGGTGGGGAGACCCAGTACTTC

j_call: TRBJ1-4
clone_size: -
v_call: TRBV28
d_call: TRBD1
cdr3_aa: CASPCRGSAANEKLFF
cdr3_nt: TGTGCCAGCCCCTGCAGGGGGTCCGCGGCTAATGAAAAACTGTTTTTT

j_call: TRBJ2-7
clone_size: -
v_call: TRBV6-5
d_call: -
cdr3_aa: CASSETGLSDEQYF
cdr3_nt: TGTGCCAGCAGTGAAACGGGGTTATCCGACGAGCAGTACTTC

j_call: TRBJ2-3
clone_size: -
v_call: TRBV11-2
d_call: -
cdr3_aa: CASSLGRGSIGGRTDTQYF
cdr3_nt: TGTGCCAGCAGCTTAGGACGAGGTAGTATAGGAGGGCGCACAGATACGCAGTATTTT

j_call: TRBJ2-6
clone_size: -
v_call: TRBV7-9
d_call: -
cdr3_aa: CASTSARASGGSGANVLTF
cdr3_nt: TGTGCCAGCACGTCTGCTCGAGCCAGTGGAGGATCCGGGGCCAACGTCCTGACTTTC

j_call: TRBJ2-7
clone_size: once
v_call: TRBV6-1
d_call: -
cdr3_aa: CASREPASYEQYF
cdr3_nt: TGTGCCAGCAGGGAGCCCGCCTCCTACGAGCAGTACTTC

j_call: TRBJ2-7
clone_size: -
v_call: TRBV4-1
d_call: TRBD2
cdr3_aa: CASSQGGGFEQYF
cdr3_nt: TGCGCCAGCAGCCAAGGGGGAGGGTTCGAGCAGTACTTC

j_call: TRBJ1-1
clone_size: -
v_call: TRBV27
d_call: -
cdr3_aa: CASSVEAFTEAFF
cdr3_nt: TGTGCCAGCAGTGTCGAGGCATTCACTGAAGCTTTCTTT

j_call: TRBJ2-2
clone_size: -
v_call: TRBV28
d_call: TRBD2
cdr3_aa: CASSLAGVNTGELFF
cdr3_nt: TGTGCCAGCAGTCTGGCGGGAGTAAACACCGGGGAGCTGTTTTTT

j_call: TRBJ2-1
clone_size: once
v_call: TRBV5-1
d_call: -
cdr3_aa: CASSWGTSSYNEQFF
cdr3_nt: TGCGCCAGCAGTTGGGGGACTTCCTCCTACAATGAGCAGTTCTTC

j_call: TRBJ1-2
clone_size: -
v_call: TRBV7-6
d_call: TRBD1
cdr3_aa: CASSLGDRNYGYTF
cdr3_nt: TGCGCCAGCAGCTTAGGGGACAGAAACTATGGCTACACCTTC

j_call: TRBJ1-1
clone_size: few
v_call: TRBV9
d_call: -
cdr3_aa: CASSAQRTADTEAFF
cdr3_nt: TGTGCCAGCAGCGCACAGCGGACAGCGGACACTGAAGCTTTCTTT

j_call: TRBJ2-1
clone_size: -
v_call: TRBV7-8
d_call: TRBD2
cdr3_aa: CASSLREGPYNEQFF
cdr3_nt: TGTGCCAGCAGCCTGCGGGAGGGCCCTTACAATGAGCAGTTCTTC

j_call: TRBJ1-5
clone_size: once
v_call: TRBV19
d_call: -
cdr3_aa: CASSSRRTGEEQPQHF
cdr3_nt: TGTGCCAGTAGTTCCCGCAGGACCGGGGAGGAACAGCCCCAGCATTTT

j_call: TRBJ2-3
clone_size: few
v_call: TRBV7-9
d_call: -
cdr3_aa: CASSFRTDSARATQYF
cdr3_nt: TGTGCCAGCAGCTTCCGGACGGACAGCGCCCGTGCTACGCAGTATTTT

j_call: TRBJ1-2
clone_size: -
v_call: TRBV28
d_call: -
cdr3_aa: CASSPGGVYGYTF
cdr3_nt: TGTGCCAGCAGTCCAGGAGGGGTTTATGGCTACACCTTC

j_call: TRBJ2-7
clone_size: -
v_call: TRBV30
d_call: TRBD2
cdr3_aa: CAWASGVTYEQYF
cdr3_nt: TGTGCCTGGGCAAGCGGGGTTACCTACGAGCAGTACTTC

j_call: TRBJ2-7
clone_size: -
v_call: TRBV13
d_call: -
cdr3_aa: CASSFGLPLAYEQYF
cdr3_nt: TGTGCCAGCAGCTTTGGTCTTCCCTTAGCCTACGAGCAGTACTTC

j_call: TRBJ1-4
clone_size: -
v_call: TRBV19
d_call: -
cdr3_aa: CASSVQVTNEKLFF
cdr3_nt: TGTGCCAGTAGTGTACAAGTAACTAATGAAAAACTGTTTTTT

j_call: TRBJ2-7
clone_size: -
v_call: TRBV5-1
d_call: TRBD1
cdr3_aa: CASSLGAGTGDAYEQYF
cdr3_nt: TGCGCCAGCAGCTTGGGGGCTGGGACAGGGGACGCCTACGAGCAGTACTTC

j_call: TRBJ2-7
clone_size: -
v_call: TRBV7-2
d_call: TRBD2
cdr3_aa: CASSLGAGVTYEQYF
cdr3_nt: TGTGCCAGCAGCTTAGGAGCGGGGGTCACCTACGAGCAGTACTTC

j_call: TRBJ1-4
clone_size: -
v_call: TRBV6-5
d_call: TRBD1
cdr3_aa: CASRSPGQGNEKLFF
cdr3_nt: TGTGCCAGCAGGTCTCCGGGACAGGGAAATGAAAAACTGTTTTTT

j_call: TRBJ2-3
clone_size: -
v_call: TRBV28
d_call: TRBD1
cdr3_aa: CASSSPRTGGTDTQYF
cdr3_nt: TGTGCCAGCAGCTCGCCCCGGACAGGGGGCACAGATACGCAGTATTTT

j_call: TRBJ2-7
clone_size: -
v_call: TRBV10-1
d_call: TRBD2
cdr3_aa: CASSASGSTYEQYF
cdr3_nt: TGCGCCAGCAGTGCTAGCGGTAGTACCTACGAGCAGTACTTC

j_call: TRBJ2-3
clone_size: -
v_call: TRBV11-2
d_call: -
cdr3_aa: CASSLRNRATDTQYF
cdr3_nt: TGTGCCAGCAGCCTCCGGAACAGGGCCACAGATACGCAGTATTTT

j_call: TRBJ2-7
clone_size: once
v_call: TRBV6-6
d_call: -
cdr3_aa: CASSYSVSYEQYF
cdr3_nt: TGTGCCAGCAGTTACTCGGTCTCCTACGAGCAGTACTTC

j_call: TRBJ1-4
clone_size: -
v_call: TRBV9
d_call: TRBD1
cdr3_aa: CASSFQTGNYEKLFF
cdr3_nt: TGTGCCAGCAGCTTCCAGACAGGGAATTATGAAAAACTGTTTTTT

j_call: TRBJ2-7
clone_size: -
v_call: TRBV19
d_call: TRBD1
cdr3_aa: CASRTGPGRVNEQYF
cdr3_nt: TGTGCCAGCCGGACAGGGCCCGGGCGGGTAAACGAGCAGTACTTC

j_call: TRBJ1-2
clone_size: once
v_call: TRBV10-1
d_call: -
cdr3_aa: CASSPGANYGYTF
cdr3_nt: TGCGCCAGCAGTCCGGGAGCTAACTATGGCTACACCTTC

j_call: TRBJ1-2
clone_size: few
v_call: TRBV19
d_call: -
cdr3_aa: CASSYSSDRRVNYGYTF
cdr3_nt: TGTGCCAGTAGTTACTCCTCCGACAGGCGGGTCAACTATGGCTACACCTTC

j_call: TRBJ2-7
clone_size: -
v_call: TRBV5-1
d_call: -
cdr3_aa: CASSSVPGQSNSYEQYF
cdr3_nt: TGCGCCAGCAGCTCGGTCCCCGGACAGTCAAACTCCTACGAGCAGTACTTC

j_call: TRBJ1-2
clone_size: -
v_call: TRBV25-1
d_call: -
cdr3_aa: CASSLMEYGYTF
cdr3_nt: TGTGCCAGCAGCCTCATGGAGTATGGCTACACCTTC

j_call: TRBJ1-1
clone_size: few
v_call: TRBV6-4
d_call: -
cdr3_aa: CASSEGRANTEAFF
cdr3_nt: TGTGCCAGCAGTGAGGGCAGGGCAAACACTGAAGCTTTCTTT

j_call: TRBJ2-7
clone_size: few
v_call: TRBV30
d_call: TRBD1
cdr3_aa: CAWEQGNLYEQYF
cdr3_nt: TGTGCCTGGGAACAGGGGAATCTCTACGAGCAGTACTTC

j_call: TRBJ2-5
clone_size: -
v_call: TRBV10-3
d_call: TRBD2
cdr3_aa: CAISPGTSGSWETQYF
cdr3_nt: TGTGCCATCAGTCCCGGGACTAGCGGGAGTTGGGAGACCCAGTACTTC

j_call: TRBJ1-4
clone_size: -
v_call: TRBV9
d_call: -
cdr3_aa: CASSVGAGNEKLFF
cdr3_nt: TGTGCCAGCAGCGTCGGCGCGGGTAATGAAAAACTGTTTTTT

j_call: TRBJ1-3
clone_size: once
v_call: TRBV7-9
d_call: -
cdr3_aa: CASSLGGPGNTIYF
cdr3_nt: TGTGCCAGCAGCTTAGGTGGGCCTGGAAACACCATATATTTT

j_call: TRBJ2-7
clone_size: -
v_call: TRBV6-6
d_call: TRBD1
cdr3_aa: CASSSGGGPYEQYF
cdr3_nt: TGTGCCAGCAGTTCAGGGGGCGGTCCCTACGAGCAGTACTTC

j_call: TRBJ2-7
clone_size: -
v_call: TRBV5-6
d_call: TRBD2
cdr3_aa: CASSWVKREKVEEQYF
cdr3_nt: TGTGCCAGCAGCTGGGTCAAGCGGGAGAAGGTGGAAGAGCAGTACTTC

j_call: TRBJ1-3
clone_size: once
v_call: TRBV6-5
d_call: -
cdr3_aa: CASSWGGIGNTIYF
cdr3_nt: TGTGCCAGCAGTTGGGGAGGAATTGGAAACACCATATATTTT

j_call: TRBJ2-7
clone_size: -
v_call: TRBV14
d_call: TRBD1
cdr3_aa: CASSQDVRDRGYEQYF
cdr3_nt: TGTGCCAGCAGCCAAGATGTACGGGACAGGGGCTACGAGCAGTACTTC

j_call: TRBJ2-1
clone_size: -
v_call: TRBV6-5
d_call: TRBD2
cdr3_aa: CASTRGGRAVNEQFF
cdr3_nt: TGTGCCAGCACCCGGGGCGGGAGGGCCGTTAATGAGCAGTTCTTC

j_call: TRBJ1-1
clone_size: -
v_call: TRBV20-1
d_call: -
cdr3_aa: CRQDRNTEAFF
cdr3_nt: TGCAGACAGGACCGAAACACTGAAGCTTTCTTT

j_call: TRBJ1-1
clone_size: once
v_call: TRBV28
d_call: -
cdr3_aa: CASSSPRSTGSTEAFF
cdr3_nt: TGTGCCAGCAGTTCCCCAAGGTCGACAGGCTCCACTGAAGCTTTCTTT

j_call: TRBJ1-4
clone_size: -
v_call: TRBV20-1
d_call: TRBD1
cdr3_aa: CSAPDREKLFF
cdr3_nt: TGCAGTGCCCCGGACAGGGAAAAACTGTTTTTT

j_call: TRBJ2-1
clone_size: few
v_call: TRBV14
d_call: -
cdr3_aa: CASSPDGSVQNNEQFF
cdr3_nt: TGTGCCAGCAGCCCCGACGGGTCCGTTCAGAACAATGAGCAGTTCTTC

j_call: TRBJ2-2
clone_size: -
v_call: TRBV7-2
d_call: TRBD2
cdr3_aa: CASSLALAGDFTGELFF
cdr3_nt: TGTGCCAGCAGCTTAGCGCTAGCGGGGGATTTCACCGGGGAGCTGTTTTTT